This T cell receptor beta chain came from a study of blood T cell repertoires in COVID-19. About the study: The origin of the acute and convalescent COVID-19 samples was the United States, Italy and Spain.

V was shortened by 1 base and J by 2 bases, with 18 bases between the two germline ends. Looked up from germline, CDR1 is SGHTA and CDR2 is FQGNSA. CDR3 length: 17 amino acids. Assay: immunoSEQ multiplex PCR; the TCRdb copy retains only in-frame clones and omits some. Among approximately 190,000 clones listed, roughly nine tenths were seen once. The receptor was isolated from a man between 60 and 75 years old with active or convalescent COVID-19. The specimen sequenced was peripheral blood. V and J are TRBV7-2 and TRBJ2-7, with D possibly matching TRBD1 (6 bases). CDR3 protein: CASSLVSGQGFPYEQYF. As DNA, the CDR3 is TGTGCCAGCAGCTTAGTATCGGGGCAGGGGTTTCCCTACGAGCAGTACTTC.